This TCR beta chain emerged from a study of shared clonotypes between healthy human individuals. Germline CDR1 is SGHAT and CDR2 is FQDESV (reference sequence). The CDR3 spans 15 residues. Trimming took 5 bases from V and 4 from J; bases not matched to a gene: 9. Overall study findings and caveats: Despite large depth, sorted-subset datasets appeared incompletely sequenced.

This clone was counted once. Antigen unknown. Deep-level settings were used for running the assay. The authors split each subset's genomic DNA evenly across several immunoSEQ plates. This table comes from immunoSEQ multiplex PCR, and its TCRdb copy is limited to in-frame clones, with some not included. Here the sample spans about 2 million clones, 90% to 95% being singletons. The sequence derives from a man between 18 and 29 years old in good health. This chain links TRBV11-1 with TRBJ2-5; 8 bases map to TRBD1. Source material: naive CD4+ T cells sorted from blood. The subset is: CD45RA+ positively selected. The CDR3 is CASSDSRGRGETQYF. The CDR3, as DNA: TGTGCCAGCAGCGATTCCAGGGGGCGCGGAGAGACCCAGTACTTC.